The sequence of this T cell receptor beta chain was determined in a study of blood T cell repertoires in COVID-19 (dated by TCRdb to 2020 to 2021). Context from the whole study: The collaborator samples originated in the United States, Italy and Spain and spanned the acute and convalescent phases of COVID-19. The material from the prospective study consisted of cDNA or gDNA derived from T cells, B-cell-depleted T cells, or PBMCs. The dataset comprised deeply sampled blood TCRbeta repertoires from subjects exposed to, actively infected with, or recovered from COVID-19. The repertoires were released in a freely available public database meant as a resource for research on the immune response to SARS-CoV-2. Samples were obtained from the ongoing ImmuneRACE study (first 160 participants) and from about 1,300 subjects provided by 6 global collaborators. The sample metadata nearly always contained a de-identified subject ID, COVID-19 status, age in years and sex. Where available, HLA class I and class II types were obtained from metadata supplied by the sample provider rather than from assay-based typing.

TCRbeta CDR3 regions were amplified from genomic DNA by means of the immunoSEQ Assay, a bias-controlled multiplex PCR. As for the authors' bioinformatics: Nucleated cell counts per sample were estimated from amplification of reference gene primers within the assay. Sequence reads were collapsed and filtered to measure the absolute abundance of every unique TCRbeta CDR3 rearrangement. For each sample, productive Simpson clonality was calculated as the square root of Simpson's diversity index over productive rearrangements. In TCRdb, the immuneACCESS table is reduced to in-frame sequences with V and J assigned. These tables do not hold every clone; where another copy was compared, an unresolved V gene accounts for under half, and the others remain unexplained. V, J and clone size reflect that table, while D and trimming were determined from the DNA. The sample contains approximately 100,000 clones, 90% to 95% of them found a single time. In total, the top ten clones hold roughly 17% of the sample.

Whole blood was collected in K2EDTA tubes by collaborating institutions according to the institutions' own protocols. For TCRbeta analysis, collaborators shipped samples as frozen whole blood, isolated PBMCs, or DNA extracted from either of those sample types. On this clone: Its antigen remains undetermined. No base quality information exists; no much larger clone differs at one position.

Results and caveats for the whole study, not just this receptor: How much clinical and demographic metadata was included differed by source and by participant, and the metadata was provided uncurated.

V was cut back by 3 bases and J by 5 bases, leaving a gap of 10 bases between them. Reading the germline V gene gives CDR1 MNHNS and CDR2 SASEGT. The CDR3 contains 13 residues, cysteine and phenylalanine counted. This entry keeps only the CDR3 DNA: 39 bases, framed from base 1. The receptor chain draws on TRBV6-1 and TRBJ2-5, with TRBD2 perhaps the D gene, on 6 matching bases. The sequence was obtained from a man over 45 with acute or convalescent COVID-19. The specimen sequenced was peripheral blood. The CDR3 region reads CASSDLSGETQYF. The nucleotide sequence is TGTGCCAGCAGTGACCTGAGCGGGGAGACCCAGTACTTC.